The next 6 T cell receptor beta chains were all read from a single sample in a study of control samples from healthy donors and cancer patients. Clones were sequenced by immunoSEQ multiplex PCR, and TCRdb holds only the in-frame ones, with some missing. The table lists some 87,000 clones, roughly 89% of them singletons. The sample taken for sequencing was blood. These receptors were taken from a man younger than 45 in good health.

This chain connects TRBV2 to TRBJ2-7; 8 nucleotides agree with TRBD2. The CDR3 totals 15 residues. Trimming at V came to 3 bases and at J to 0 bases, leaving 4 bases not matched to a gene. CDR1 and CDR2 from the germline V gene are SNHLY and FYNNEI. In DNA, the CDR3 is TGTGCCAGCAGTGAGCGTAGCGGGATCTCCTACGAGCAGTACTTC. Its translation is CASSERSGISYEQYF.

This chain uses TRBV4-1 with TRBJ2-2, with a possible D match to TRBD1 (6 bases). CDR1 is MGHRA and CDR2 is YSYEKL in the germline V gene. This CDR3 is built from 16 residues. The V and J ends lost 4 bases and 1 base respectively, with 13 bases between them. The CDR3 DNA reads as TGCGCCAGCAGCCTCTACACAGGGAGGAACACCGGGGAGCTGTTTTTT. Residues: CASSLYTGRNTGELFF.

The gene calls are TRBV5-1 and TRBJ2-5; 7 bases map to TRBD1. V lost 0 bases to trimming and J lost 5 bases; unmatched junction nucleotides: 10. There are 16 residues in the CDR3. From germline, CDR1 is SGHRS and CDR2 YFSETQ. The CDR3 sequence: CASSLAPTGAGETQYF. The CDR3 DNA reads as TGCGCCAGCAGCTTGGCCCCCACAGGGGCCGGCGAGACCCAGTACTTC.

This clone occurred once. V is TRBV7-6 and J is TRBJ2-1; unclear D gene. V was shortened by 3 bases and J by 8 bases, with 14 bases between the two germline ends. Looked up from germline, CDR1 is SGHVS and CDR2 is FNYEAQ. The CDR3 runs to 14 residues. The chain's CDR3 is CASSFEVLGYEQFF. CDR3 coding DNA: TGTGCCAGCAGCTTCGAGGTCCTCGGCTATGAGCAGTTCTTC.

The rearrangement joins TRBV18 to TRBJ1-3, with 10 bases lining up with TRBD1. Germline trimming cut 4 bases from V and 2 bases from J; bases unmatched to any gene: 2. CDR1 is KGHSH, CDR2 LQKENI, per germline. The CDR3 consists of 15 residues. The CDR3 coding sequence is TGTGCCAGCTCACGGGACAGGGGCACTGGAAACACCATATATTTT. As protein: CASSRDRGTGNTIYF.

The rearrangement uses TRBV6-5 and TRBJ1-3; D possibly corresponds to TRBD1 (5 bases). Germline lookup yields CDR1 MNHEY and CDR2 SVGAGI. V gave up 4 bases and J gave up 0 bases, with 7 bases separating them. The CDR3 is 14 residues long. The chain's CDR3 is CASSSGGSGNTIYF. The CDR3 DNA reads TGTGCCAGCAGTTCGGGGGGCTCTGGAAACACCATATATTTT.